This T cell receptor (beta chain) emerged from a study of shared clonotypes between healthy human individuals. Findings of the study overall: A few donors had around 5.2% of their naive CD4 clonotypes in common. Non-shared clonotypes displayed generation probabilities falling below those of clonotypes present in all four donors. Limitation of the genetic and exposure-history diversity represented came from the few donors.

This clone has just one count. No antigen is known for it. This table comes from immunoSEQ multiplex PCR, and its TCRdb copy is limited to in-frame clones, with some not included. The sample has some 2,400,000 clones; around 95% are singletons. The CDR3 extends over 13 amino acids. The germline V and J ends were trimmed by 7 bases and 5 bases, with 11 bases remaining between them. The V gene's germline CDR1 is SGHAT and CDR2 FQNNGV. The specimen was naive CD4+ T cells sorted from blood. Subset given: CD45RA+ positively selected. This receptor was identified in a man aged 18 to 29 in good health. V gene TRBV11-2 combines with J gene TRBJ2-2, with D maybe TRBD1 (6 bases). DNA for the CDR3: TGTGCCAGCACCCCGGACAGAACCGGGGAGCTGTTTTTT. Its protein product is CASTPDRTGELFF.